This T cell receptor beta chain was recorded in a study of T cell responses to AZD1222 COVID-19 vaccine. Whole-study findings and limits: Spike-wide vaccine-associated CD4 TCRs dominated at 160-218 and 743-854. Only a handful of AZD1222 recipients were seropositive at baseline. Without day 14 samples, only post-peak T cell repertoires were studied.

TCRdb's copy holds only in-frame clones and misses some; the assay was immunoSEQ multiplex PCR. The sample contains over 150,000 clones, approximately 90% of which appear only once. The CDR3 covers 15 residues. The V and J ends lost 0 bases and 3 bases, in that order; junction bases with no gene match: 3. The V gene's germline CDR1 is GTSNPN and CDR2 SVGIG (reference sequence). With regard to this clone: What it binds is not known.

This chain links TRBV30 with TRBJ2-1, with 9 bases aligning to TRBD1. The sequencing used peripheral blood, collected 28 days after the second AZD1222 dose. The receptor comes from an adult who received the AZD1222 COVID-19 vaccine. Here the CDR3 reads CAWSVWTGDYNEQFF. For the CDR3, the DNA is TGTGCCTGGAGTGTTTGGACAGGGGACTACAATGAGCAGTTCTTC.